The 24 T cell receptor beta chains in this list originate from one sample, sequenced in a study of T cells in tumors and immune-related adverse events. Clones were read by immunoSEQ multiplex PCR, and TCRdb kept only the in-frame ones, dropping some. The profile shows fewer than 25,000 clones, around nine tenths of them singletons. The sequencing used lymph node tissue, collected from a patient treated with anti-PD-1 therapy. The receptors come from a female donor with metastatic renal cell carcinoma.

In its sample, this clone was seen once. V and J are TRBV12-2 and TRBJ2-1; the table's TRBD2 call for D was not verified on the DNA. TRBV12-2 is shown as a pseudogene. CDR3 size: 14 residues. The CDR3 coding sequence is TGTGCAACACTTAGCGGGGGGGCCAAAAATGAGCAGTTCTTC. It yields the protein CATLSGGAKNEQFF.

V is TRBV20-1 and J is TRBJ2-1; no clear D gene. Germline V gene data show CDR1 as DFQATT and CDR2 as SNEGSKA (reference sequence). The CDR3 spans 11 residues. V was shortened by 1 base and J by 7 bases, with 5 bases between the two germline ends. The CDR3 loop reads CSARGNNEQFF. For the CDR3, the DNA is TGCAGTGCTAGAGGGAATAATGAGCAGTTCTTC.

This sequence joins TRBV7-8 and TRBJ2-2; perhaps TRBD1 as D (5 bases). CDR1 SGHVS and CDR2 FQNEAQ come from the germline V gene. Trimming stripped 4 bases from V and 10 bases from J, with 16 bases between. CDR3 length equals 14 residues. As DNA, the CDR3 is TGTGCCAGCAGCTGGGGCCCTGGTTTTGTGGAGCTGTTTTTT. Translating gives CASSWGPGFVELFF.

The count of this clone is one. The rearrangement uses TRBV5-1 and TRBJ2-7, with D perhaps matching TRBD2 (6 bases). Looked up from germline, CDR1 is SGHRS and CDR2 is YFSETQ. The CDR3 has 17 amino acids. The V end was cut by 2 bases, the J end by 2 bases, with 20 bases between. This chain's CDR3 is CASSLVWDRLEPYEQYF. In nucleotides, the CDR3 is TGCGCCAGCAGCTTAGTCTGGGATCGACTAGAACCCTACGAGCAGTACTTC.

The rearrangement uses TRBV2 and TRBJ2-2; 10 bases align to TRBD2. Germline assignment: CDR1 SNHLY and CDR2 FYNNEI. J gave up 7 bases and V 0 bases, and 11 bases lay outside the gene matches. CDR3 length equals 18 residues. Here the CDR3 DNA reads TGTGCCAGCAGTGAAGCGCACAGCGGGGGGGCTCGGAGCGGGGAGCTGTTTTTT. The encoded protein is CASSEAHSGGARSGELFF.

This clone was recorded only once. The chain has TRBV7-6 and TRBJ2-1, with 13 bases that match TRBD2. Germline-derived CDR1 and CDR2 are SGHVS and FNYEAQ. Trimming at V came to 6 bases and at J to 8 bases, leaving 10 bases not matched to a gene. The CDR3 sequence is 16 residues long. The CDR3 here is CASSSLAGGPLDEQFF. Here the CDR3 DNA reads TGTGCCAGCAGTTCACTAGCGGGGGGGCCTTTGGATGAGCAGTTCTTC.

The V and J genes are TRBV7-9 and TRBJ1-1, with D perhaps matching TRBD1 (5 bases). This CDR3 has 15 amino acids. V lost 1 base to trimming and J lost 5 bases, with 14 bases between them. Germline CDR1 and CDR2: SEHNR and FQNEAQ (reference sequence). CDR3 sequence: CASSLGLAGWTEAFF. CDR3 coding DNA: TGTGCCAGCAGCTTAGGGTTGGCAGGGTGGACTGAAGCTTTCTTT.

The CDR3 nucleotides are TGTGCCAGCAGCTTCTCAAGATACAATGAGCAGTTCTTC. Translated: CASSFSRYNEQFF. The rearrangement joins TRBV11-1 to TRBJ2-1; no definite D call. Trimming cost V 3 bases and J 4 bases, with 7 bases left between them. The germline V gene has CDR1 SGHAT and CDR2 FQDESV (reference sequence). CDR3 length: 13 residues. Together with reference TRBV11-1 and TRBJ2-1, the CDR3 gives the full variable domain: EAEVAQSPRYKITEKSQAVAFWCDPISGHATLYWYRQILGQGPELLVQFQDESVVDDSQLPKDRFSAERLKGVDSTLKIQPAELGDSAMYLCASSFSRYNEQFFGPGTRLTVL.

CDR3 coding DNA: TGTGCCACCAGCAGAGTCACTGGGGTTGACGAGACCCAGTACTTC. It specifies CATSRVTGVDETQYF. This sequence joins TRBV15 and TRBJ2-5; no definite D call. Germline assignment: CDR1 LNHNV and CDR2 YYDKDF (reference sequence). The CDR3 loop spans 15 amino acids. V lost 1 base to trimming and J lost 5 bases, with 14 bases between them.

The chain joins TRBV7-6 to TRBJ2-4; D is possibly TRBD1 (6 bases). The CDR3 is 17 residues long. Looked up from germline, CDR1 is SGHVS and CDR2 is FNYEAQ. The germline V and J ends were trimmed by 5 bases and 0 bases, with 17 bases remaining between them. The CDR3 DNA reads TGTGCCAGCAGCCCAGCACAGGGAATCCTAGCCAAAAACATTCAGTACTTC. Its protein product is CASSPAQGILAKNIQYF.

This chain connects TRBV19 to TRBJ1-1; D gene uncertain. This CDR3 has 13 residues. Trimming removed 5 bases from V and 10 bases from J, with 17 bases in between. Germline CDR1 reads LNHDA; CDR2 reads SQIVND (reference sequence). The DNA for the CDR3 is TGTGCCAGTAGTCCCCGGTCCCCGAGGAGAGCTTTCTTT. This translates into CASSPRSPRRAFF.

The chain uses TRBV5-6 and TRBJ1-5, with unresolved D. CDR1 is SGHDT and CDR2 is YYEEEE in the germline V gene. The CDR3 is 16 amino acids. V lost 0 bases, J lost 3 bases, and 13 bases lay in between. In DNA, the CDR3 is TGTGCCAGCAGCTTGGGTGGTGGACGGGTCAATCAGCCCCAGCATTTT. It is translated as CASSLGGGRVNQPQHF.

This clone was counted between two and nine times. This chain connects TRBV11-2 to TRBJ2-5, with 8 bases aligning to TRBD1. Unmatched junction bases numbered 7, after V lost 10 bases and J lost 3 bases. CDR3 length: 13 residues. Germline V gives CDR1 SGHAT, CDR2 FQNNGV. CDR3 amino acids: CATRQGNKETQYF. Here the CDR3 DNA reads TGTGCCACCCGACAGGGGAACAAAGAGACCCAGTACTTC.

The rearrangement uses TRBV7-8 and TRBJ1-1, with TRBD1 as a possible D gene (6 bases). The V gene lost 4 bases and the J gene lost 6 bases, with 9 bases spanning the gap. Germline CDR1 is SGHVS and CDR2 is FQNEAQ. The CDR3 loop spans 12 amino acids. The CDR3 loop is CASSWGQPEAFF. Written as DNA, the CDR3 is TGTGCCAGCAGCTGGGGACAACCTGAAGCTTTCTTT.

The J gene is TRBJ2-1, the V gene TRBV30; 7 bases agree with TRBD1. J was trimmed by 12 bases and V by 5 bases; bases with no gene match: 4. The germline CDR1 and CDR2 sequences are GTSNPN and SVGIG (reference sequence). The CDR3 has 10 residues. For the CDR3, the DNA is TGTGCCTGGTCGACAGGGCGGCAGTTCTTC. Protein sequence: CAWSTGRQFF.

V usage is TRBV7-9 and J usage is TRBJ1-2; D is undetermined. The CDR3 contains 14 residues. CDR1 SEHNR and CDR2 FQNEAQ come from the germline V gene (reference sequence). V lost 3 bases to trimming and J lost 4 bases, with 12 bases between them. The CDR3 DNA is TGTGCCAGCAGCTTCGGGTCTCTTCTCTATGGCTACACCTTC. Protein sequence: CASSFGSLLYGYTF. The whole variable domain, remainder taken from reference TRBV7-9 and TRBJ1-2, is DTGVSQNPRHKITKRGQNVTFRCDPISEHNRLYWYRQTLGQGPEFLTYFQNEAQLEKSRLLSDRFSAERPKGSFSTLEIQRTEQGDSAMYLCASSFGSLLYGYTFGSGTRLTVV.

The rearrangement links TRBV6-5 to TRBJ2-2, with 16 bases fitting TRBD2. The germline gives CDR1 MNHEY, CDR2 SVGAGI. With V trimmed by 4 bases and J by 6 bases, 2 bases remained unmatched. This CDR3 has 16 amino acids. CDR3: CASSSGTSGGAGELFF. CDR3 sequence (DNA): TGTGCCAGCAGTTCCGGGACTAGCGGGGGGGCCGGGGAGCTGTTTTTT.

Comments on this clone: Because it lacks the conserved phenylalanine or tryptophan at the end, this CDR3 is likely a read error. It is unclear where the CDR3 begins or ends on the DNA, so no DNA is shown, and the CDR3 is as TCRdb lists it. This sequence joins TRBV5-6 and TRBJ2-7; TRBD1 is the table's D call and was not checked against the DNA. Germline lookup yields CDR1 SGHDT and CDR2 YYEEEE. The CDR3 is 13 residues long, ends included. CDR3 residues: CASSPSAGTEPSI.

CDR3 in amino acids: CASSLVTGVGETQYF. DNA for the CDR3: TGTGCCAGCAGCTTAGTCACAGGGGTCGGGGAGACCCAGTACTTC. The chain links TRBV7-2 to TRBJ2-5, with 7 bases matching TRBD1. The trim removed 1 base at V and 5 bases at J, leaving 7 bases unmatched. This CDR3 is 15 amino acids long. Germline loops: CDR1 SGHTA, CDR2 FQGNSA. Together with reference TRBV7-2 and TRBJ2-5, the CDR3 gives the full variable domain: GAGVSQSPSNKVTEKGKDVELRCDPISGHTALYWYRQSLGQGLEFLIYFQGNSAPDKSGLPSDRFSAERTGGSVSTLTIQRTQQEDSAVYLCASSLVTGVGETQYFGPGTRLLVL.

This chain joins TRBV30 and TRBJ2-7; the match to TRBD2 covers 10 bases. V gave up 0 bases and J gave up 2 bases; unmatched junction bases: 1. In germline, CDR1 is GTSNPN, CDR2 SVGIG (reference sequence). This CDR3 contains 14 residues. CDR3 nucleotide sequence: TGTGCCTGGAGTGTGCTAGCGGGAGCCTACGAGCAGTACTTC. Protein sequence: CAWSVLAGAYEQYF.

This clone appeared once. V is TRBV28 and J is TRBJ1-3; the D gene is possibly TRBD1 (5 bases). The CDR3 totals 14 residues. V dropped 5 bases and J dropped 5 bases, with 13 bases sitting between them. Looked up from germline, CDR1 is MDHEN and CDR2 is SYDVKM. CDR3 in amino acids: CASSRGVVRNTIYF. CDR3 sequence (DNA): TGTGCCAGCAGTCGGGGGGTGGTTAGAAACACCATATATTTT.

CDR3 protein: CASSQNRDNGQETQYF. The CDR3 DNA reads TGTGCCAGCTCACAGAACCGGGACAACGGACAAGAGACCCAGTACTTC. The rearrangement uses TRBV18 and TRBJ2-5; maybe TRBD1 (6 bases). The V end was cut by 4 bases, the J end by 2 bases, with 17 bases between. CDR1 and CDR2 (germline): KGHSH, LQKENI. The CDR3 sequence is 16 residues long. The full variable domain, its missing parts supplied by reference TRBV18 and TRBJ2-5, is NAGVMQNPRHLVRRRGQEARLRCSPMKGHSHVYWYRQLPEEGLKFMVYLQKENIIDESGMPKERFSAEFPKEGPSILRIQQVVRGDSAAYFCASSQNRDNGQETQYFGPGTRLLVL.

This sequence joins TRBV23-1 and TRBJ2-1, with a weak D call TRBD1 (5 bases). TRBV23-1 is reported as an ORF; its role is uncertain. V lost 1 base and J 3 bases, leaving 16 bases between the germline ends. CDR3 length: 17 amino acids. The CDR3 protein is CASSQWGHRRCYNEQFF. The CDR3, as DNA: TGCGCCAGCAGTCAATGGGGCCATCGAAGGTGCTACAATGAGCAGTTCTTC.

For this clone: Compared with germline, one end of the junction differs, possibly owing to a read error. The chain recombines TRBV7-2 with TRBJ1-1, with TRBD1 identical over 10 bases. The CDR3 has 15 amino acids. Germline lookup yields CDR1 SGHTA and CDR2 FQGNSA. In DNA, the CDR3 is TGTGCCAGCAGCTCTCGACAGGGGGCAAACACTGAAGCTTTTTTT. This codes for CASSSRQGANTEAFF.